These 14 T cell receptor beta chains were all obtained from the same sample, sequenced in a study of T cell changes during pregnancy in multiple sclerosis. TCRdb keeps only in-frame clones here, not all; method: immunoSEQ multiplex PCR. The sample records under 40,000 clones, around 90% being singletons. Here the sequenced sample was CD4+ T cells from peripheral blood mononuclear cells, taken in the third trimester of pregnancy. These receptors were obtained from a female donor in good health, enrolled as a control in a pregnancy study.

CDR3 DNA sequence: TGTGCCAGCAGACCGGACAGAAATTCACCCCTCCACTTT. Residues: CASRPDRNSPLHF. J is TRBJ1-6 and V is TRBV6-6; D may be TRBD1 (6 bases). Trimming took 6 bases from V and 7 from J, leaving 10 bases between them. The CDR3 covers 13 residues. CDR1 MNHNY and CDR2 SVGAGI come from the germline V gene (reference sequence).

The rearrangement uses TRBV18 and TRBJ2-1; no definite D call. The germline CDR1 and CDR2 sequences are KGHSH and LQKENI. CDR3 length equals 16 residues. Trimming left V 1 base short and J 0 bases short, with 10 bases between. As DNA, the CDR3 is TGTGCCAGCTCACCACGGAAGGAGAGCTCCTACAATGAGCAGTTCTTC. It translates to CASSPRKESSYNEQFF.

This chain connects TRBV29-1 to TRBJ1-3; tentative D call: TRBD1 (5 bases). The CDR3 extends over 16 amino acids. The ends were cut back, 0 bases at V and 0 bases at J, with 12 bases in the middle. Germline-derived CDR1 and CDR2 are SQVTM and ANQGSEA. CDR3: CSVEDWGVNSGNTIYF. The CDR3 coding sequence is TGCAGCGTTGAAGATTGGGGGGTGAACTCTGGAAACACCATATATTTT.

This clone was counted a single time. The rearrangement links TRBV5-1 to TRBJ1-5; TRBD1 matches 7 bases. After removal of 3 bases from V and 3 bases from J, the junction contained 3 bases not matched to a gene. The CDR3 covers 14 residues. Germline loops: CDR1 SGHRS, CDR2 YFSETQ. CDR3 residues: CASSSGTDNQPQHF. The CDR3 bases are TGCGCCAGCAGCTCGGGGACAGACAATCAGCCCCAGCATTTT.

V usage is TRBV30 and J usage is TRBJ2-3, with 12 bases identical to TRBD2. V lost 3 bases to trimming and J lost 5 bases; unmatched junction nucleotides: 3. The germline gives CDR1 GTSNPN, CDR2 SVGIG (reference sequence). The CDR3 spans 14 residues. The CDR3 DNA sequence: TGTGCCTGGAGACTAGCGGGGGGACAAGATACGCAGTATTTT. It specifies CAWRLAGGQDTQYF.

The genes are TRBV19 and TRBJ1-3; no firm D call. This CDR3 is built from 14 residues. Trimming left V 6 bases short and J 0 bases short, with 9 bases between. Germline CDR1 LNHDA, CDR2 SQIVND (reference sequence). The CDR3 reads CASSAASSGNTIYF. CDR3 nucleotides: TGTGCCAGTAGCGCAGCGAGCTCTGGAAACACCATATATTTT.

The chain combines TRBV5-1 with TRBJ2-2; 7 bases map to TRBD1. CDR3 length equals 14 residues. Per the germline V gene, CDR1 is SGHRS and CDR2 is YFSETQ. J gave up 2 bases and V 5 bases, and 3 bases lay outside the gene matches. In nucleotides, the CDR3 is TGCGCCAGCAGGGACAGGAGCAACACCGGGGAGCTGTTTTTT. Amino acid sequence: CASRDRSNTGELFF.

In this sample, this clone turned up a few times. The V gene is TRBV7-8, the J gene TRBJ2-1; D is perhaps TRBD1 (6 bases). The V gene's germline CDR1 is SGHVS and CDR2 FQNEAQ. The CDR3 runs 14 residues. The ends were cut back, 1 base at V and 3 bases at J, with 7 bases in the middle. CDR3 bases: TGTGCCAGCAGCTTAGAGGACAGCTACAATGAGCAGTTCTTC. Translated, it gives CASSLEDSYNEQFF.

The chain has TRBV10-3 and TRBJ2-4; 8 nucleotides match TRBD2. The V and J ends lost 9 bases and 8 bases, in that order; junction bases with no gene match: 15. There are 15 residues in the CDR3. Germline CDR1 is ENHRY and CDR2 is SYGVKD. The CDR3 reads CAMSDSSGSGDIQYF. DNA for the CDR3: TGTGCCATGAGCGATTCAAGCGGGAGCGGAGACATTCAGTACTTC.

The chain recombines TRBV7-9 with TRBJ1-4, with D unresolved. Per the germline V gene, CDR1 is SEHNR and CDR2 is FQNEAQ (reference sequence). The V end lost 4 bases, the J end lost 0 bases, and 9 bases lay between the germline ends. The CDR3 runs 15 residues. CDR3 region: CASSSVPATNEKLFF. Here the CDR3 DNA reads TGTGCCAGCAGCTCCGTGCCAGCAACTAATGAAAAACTGTTTTTT.

The V call is TRBV27, the J call TRBJ2-5, with 10 bases that match TRBD2. This CDR3 contains 17 residues. Germline V gene data show CDR1 as MNHEY and CDR2 as SMNVEV (reference sequence). The J segment lost 5 bases and the V segment lost 1 base, leaving 10 bases of the junction unmatched. In DNA form, the CDR3 reads TGTGCCAGCAGTTTATGGGGTCAGCGGGGGGGCATTGAGACCCAGTACTTC. It specifies CASSLWGQRGGIETQYF.

The J gene is TRBJ1-1, the V gene TRBV5-1; no clear D. This CDR3 contains 14 residues. The ends were cut back, 0 bases at V and 7 bases at J, with 13 bases in the middle. Germline loops: CDR1 SGHRS, CDR2 YFSETQ. The CDR3 nucleotides are TGCGCCAGCAGCTTGGGGGGAGAGGTAGGTGAAGCTTTCTTT. This codes for CASSLGGEVGEAFF.

The chain joins TRBV7-9 to TRBJ2-5; TRBD2 agrees at 9 bases. Germline values: CDR1 SEHNR, CDR2 FQNEAQ (reference sequence). J gave up 3 bases and V 5 bases, and 7 bases lay outside the gene matches. This CDR3 region has 15 residues. Written as DNA, the CDR3 is TGTGCCAGCAGCCTTCTTGGCGGGGGGGAAGAGACCCAGTACTTC. Protein sequence: CASSLLGGGEETQYF.

The gene calls are TRBV11-1 and TRBJ1-1; 7 nucleotides line up with TRBD1. V was clipped by 5 bases and J by 1 base; unmatched bases: 4. Per germline, CDR1 SGHAT and CDR2 FQDESV (reference sequence). This CDR3 region has 14 residues. CDR3 DNA sequence: TGTGCCAGCAGCCGCAGACAGGGGAACACTGAAGCTTTCTTT. Its protein product is CASSRRQGNTEAFF. Supplemented by reference TRBV11-1 and TRBJ1-1, the full variable domain reads EAEVAQSPRYKITEKSQAVAFWCDPISGHATLYWYRQILGQGPELLVQFQDESVVDDSQLPKDRFSAERLKGVDSTLKIQPAELGDSAMYLCASSRRQGNTEAFFGQGTRLTVV.